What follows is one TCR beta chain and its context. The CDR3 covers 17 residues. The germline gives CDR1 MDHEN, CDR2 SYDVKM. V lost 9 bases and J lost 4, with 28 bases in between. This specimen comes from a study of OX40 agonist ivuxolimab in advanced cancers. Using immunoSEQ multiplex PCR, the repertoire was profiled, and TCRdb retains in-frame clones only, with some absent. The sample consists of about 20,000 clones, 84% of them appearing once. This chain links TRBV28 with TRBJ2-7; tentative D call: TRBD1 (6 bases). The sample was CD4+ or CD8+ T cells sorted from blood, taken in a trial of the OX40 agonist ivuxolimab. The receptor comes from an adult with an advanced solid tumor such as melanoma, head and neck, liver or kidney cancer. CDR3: CASGTPGAGTPSYEQYF. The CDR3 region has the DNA TGTGCCAGTGGGACCCCTGGGGCCGGGACACCATCGTACGAGCAGTACTTC.